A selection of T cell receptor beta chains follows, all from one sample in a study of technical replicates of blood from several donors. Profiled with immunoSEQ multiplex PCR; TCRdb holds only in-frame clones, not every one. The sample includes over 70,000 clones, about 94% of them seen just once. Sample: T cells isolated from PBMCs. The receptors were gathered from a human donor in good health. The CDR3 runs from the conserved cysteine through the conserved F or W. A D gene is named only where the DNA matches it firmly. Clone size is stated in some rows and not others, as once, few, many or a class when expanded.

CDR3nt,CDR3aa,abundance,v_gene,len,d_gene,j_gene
TGTGCCAGCAGTAGAAGCGGGAGCTACTACGAGCAGTACTTC,CASSRSGSYYEQYF,NA,TRBV6-5,14,TRBD2,TRBJ2-7
TGTGCCAGCAGCTTGGGTCCCCTCGCCTACGAGCAGTACTTC,CASSLGPLAYEQYF,NA,TRBV5-4,14,NA,TRBJ2-7
TGTGCCAGCTCACCCGGACAACTCATGAACACTGAAGCTTTCTTT,CASSPGQLMNTEAFF,NA,TRBV18,15,NA,TRBJ1-1
TGTGCCATCGGGCAGGCCATAGAGACCCAGTACTTC,CAIGQAIETQYF,NA,TRBV10-3,12,NA,TRBJ2-5
TGTGCCAGCAGTGGACTAGGGGAGACCCAGTACTTC,CASSGLGETQYF,NA,TRBV2,12,NA,TRBJ2-5
TGTGCCAGCAGGAAAACGTCCGGGACAGGGGTATACGAGCAGTACTTC,CASRKTSGTGVYEQYF,NA,TRBV6-6,16,TRBD1,TRBJ2-7
TGTGCCTGGAGGACGGGAGGTAGCAATCAGCCCCAGCATTTT,CAWRTGGSNQPQHF,NA,TRBV30,14,NA,TRBJ1-5
TGCGCCAGCAGCCAAGAGATGTTAGGGACAGCTTCCTACGAGCAGTACTTC,CASSQEMLGTASYEQYF,NA,TRBV4-1,17,TRBD1,TRBJ2-7
TGTGCCAGCAGCCTCTCTCTAGCGACATACGAGCAGTACTTC,CASSLSLATYEQYF,NA,TRBV7-2,14,NA,TRBJ2-7
TGTGCCAGCAGCCCCGACGGGACTACCCTCAATGAGCAGTTCTTC,CASSPDGTTLNEQFF,NA,TRBV11-3,15,TRBD2,TRBJ2-1
TGTGCCAGCAGTTTAGGCCCGGGGAATCAGCCCCAGCATTTT,CASSLGPGNQPQHF,NA,TRBV28,14,NA,TRBJ1-5
TGTGCCAGCAGCTTAGGGCTAGCGGTATACAATGAGCAGTTCTTC,CASSLGLAVYNEQFF,NA,TRBV7-3,15,TRBD2,TRBJ2-1
TGTGCCAGCAGTTATAGGGGGCCCTACAATGAGCAGTTCTTC,CASSYRGPYNEQFF,NA,TRBV28,14,TRBD1,TRBJ2-1
TGTGCCAGCACTCGGACACTGAACACTGAAGCTTTCTTT,CASTRTLNTEAFF,NA,TRBV27,13,NA,TRBJ1-1
TGTGCCAGCAGTTATTCCACTAGCGGGACGACAGATACGCAGTATTTT,CASSYSTSGTTDTQYF,NA,TRBV6-6,16,TRBD2,TRBJ2-3
TGTGCCTGGAGTCACCAGGGTCGAGCTTTCTTT,CAWSHQGRAFF,once,TRBV30,11,NA,TRBJ1-1
TGTGCCAGCAGCCAAGAACACAGGTCTGATACGCAGTATTTT,CASSQEHRSDTQYF,NA,TRBV14,14,NA,TRBJ2-3
TGCGCCAGCAGCCAAGATGAGGGATCTAGGTTTACACAGCCCCAGCATTTT,CASSQDEGSRFTQPQHF,NA,TRBV4-3,17,NA,TRBJ1-5
TGTGCCAGCGGCGGCCCTTTAGTTACCGGGGAGCTGTTTTTT,CASGGPLVTGELFF,NA,TRBV5-4,14,NA,TRBJ2-2
TGTGCCAGCAGCTATGAGGGGGACATGAACACTGAAGCTTTCTTT,CASSYEGDMNTEAFF,once,TRBV7-9,15,NA,TRBJ1-1
TGTGCCAGCAGCCCCGGACTAGCCTTTCCGTTATTAGATACGCAGTATTTT,CASSPGLAFPLLDTQYF,once,TRBV9,17,TRBD2,TRBJ2-3
TGTGCCAGCAGCCAAGTCACGACGGGTACGCAGTATTTT,CASSQVTTGTQYF,NA,TRBV14,13,NA,TRBJ2-3
TGCGCCAGCAGCTTGGATCCCTCGGGGACCCAGTACTTC,CASSLDPSGTQYF,NA,TRBV5-1,13,NA,TRBJ2-5
TGTGCCAGCAGCTTGGGGCCAGGGGGGCGCGAGATCCCAATCGAGCAGTTCTTC,CASSLGPGGREIPIEQFF,NA,TRBV7-6,18,NA,TRBJ2-1
TGTGCCAGCAGTCGACAGGGGGCAACTAATGAAAAACTGTTTTTT,CASSRQGATNEKLFF,NA,TRBV7-2,15,TRBD1,TRBJ1-4
TGTGCCAGCAGTTCCCGCCCGAAAAAAGGGAGGAGACAGCCCCAGCATTTT,CASSSRPKKGRRQPQHF,NA,TRBV28,17,NA,TRBJ1-5
TGTGCCAGCAGCGGGACAGGATATGGCTACACCTTC,CASSGTGYGYTF,NA,TRBV6-5,12,TRBD1,TRBJ1-2
TGTGCCAGCAGTCCCGCGGGGTCCTACGAGCAGTACTTC,CASSPAGSYEQYF,NA,TRBV28,13,NA,TRBJ2-7
TGTGCCAGCAGCTTAGGGGGAGACGGCACAGATACGCAGTATTTT,CASSLGGDGTDTQYF,NA,TRBV7-2,15,NA,TRBJ2-3
TGTGCCAGCAGTGAACAGGGGAAACAGCCCCAGCATTTT,CASSEQGKQPQHF,once,TRBV6-1,13,NA,TRBJ1-5
TGTGCCAGCAGCTCGAGAGATACGCAGTATTTT,CASSSRDTQYF,NA,TRBV7-2,11,NA,TRBJ2-3
TGTGCCAGCAGCTCACTGACTAGCGGGAGGTCTGTAGGGGATGAGCAGTTCTTC,CASSSLTSGRSVGDEQFF,NA,TRBV5-6,18,TRBD2,TRBJ2-1
TGTGCCAGCAGTACCTCAGGCTACGAGCAGTACTTC,CASSTSGYEQYF,NA,TRBV28,12,NA,TRBJ2-7
TGTGCCAGTAGCCCAAGGACAGAGAATCAGCCCCAGCATTTT,CASSPRTENQPQHF,NA,TRBV19,14,NA,TRBJ1-5
TGTGCCGGACAGGGTCTTCGAGTTGCTGAAGCTTTCTTT,CAGQGLRVAEAFF,NA,TRBV2,13,TRBD1,TRBJ1-1
TGCGCCAGCAGCTACTACGATCACGGCTACACCTTC,CASSYYDHGYTF,NA,TRBV4-3,12,NA,TRBJ1-2
TGTGCCAGCAGTTCTCCGGACAGGGAGGAAAAACTGTTTTTT,CASSSPDREEKLFF,NA,TRBV2,14,TRBD1,TRBJ1-4
TGTGCCAGCACCTTTCAGGGGAAGTCCGCAGATACGCAGTATTTT,CASTFQGKSADTQYF,NA,TRBV6-5,15,NA,TRBJ2-3
TGTGCCAGCAAGAGGGTCGGACAGGAGAATGAAAAACTGTTTTTT,CASKRVGQENEKLFF,NA,TRBV2,15,TRBD1,TRBJ1-4
TGTGCCAGCTCCCGGTGGACAGATACGCAGTATTTT,CASSRWTDTQYF,NA,TRBV9,12,NA,TRBJ2-3
TGTGCCAGCAGCGTAGCGGCCGACCAGGGGATAACTGAAGCTTTCTTT,CASSVAADQGITEAFF,NA,TRBV9,16,NA,TRBJ1-1
TGCGCCAGCAGGGGGGCGGCCCAAGAGACCCAGTACTTC,CASRGAAQETQYF,NA,TRBV5-1,13,NA,TRBJ2-5
TGTGCCAGTAGTAGGGACACCAGCAATCAGCCCCAGCATTTT,CASSRDTSNQPQHF,once,TRBV19,14,NA,TRBJ1-5
TGCGCCAGCAGTGAGACTAGCGGGGCCTCCTACGAGCAGTACTTC,CASSETSGASYEQYF,NA,TRBV10-1,15,TRBD2,TRBJ2-7
TGTGCCAGCAGTTTCGCCAGGGGGCTATACGAGCAGTACTTC,CASSFARGLYEQYF,NA,TRBV27,14,TRBD1,TRBJ2-7